The following is a T cell receptor (beta chain) sequence with its context. Its cognate antigen is unknown. The data were obtained in a study of cytomegalovirus exposure and HLA in healthy donors. In the study overall: There were roughly 110 million unique TCR beta sequences, drawn from 200 million or so T cells, in an earlier analysis. Study observations and caveats: Later analysis suggested links between common viral pathogens and several top significant clusters. Using the classifier, cytomegalovirus status was reportedly diagnosed with high specificity and sensitivity. In a later analysis, at a false discovery rate of 0.05, over 15,000 TCR beta sequences matched HLA alleles.

Both 60 Vbeta primers and 13 Jbeta primers went into the PCR. TCRdb keeps only in-frame clones here, not all; method: immunoSEQ multiplex PCR. The sample lists about 120,000 clones, nearly 65% occurring once. The CDR3 contains 16 residues. From germline, CDR1 is SGHRS and CDR2 YFSETQ. V dropped 4 bases and J dropped 3; count of bases not matched to a gene: 6. This chain uses TRBV5-1 with TRBJ2-1; 11 bases map to TRBD2. The sequenced sample was PBMCs. This receptor was obtained from a man in his forties in good health and CMV-seropositive. The CDR3 loop is CASSTLAGGLYNEQFF. The CDR3 coding sequence is TGCGCCAGCAGCACCCTAGCGGGAGGACTCTACAATGAGCAGTTCTTC. The whole variable domain, filled in from reference TRBV5-1 and TRBJ2-1, reads KAGVTQTPRYLIKTRGQQVTLSCSPISGHRSVSWYQQTPGQGLQFLFEYFSETQRNKGNFPGRFSGRQFSNSRSEMNVSTLELGDSALYLCASSTLAGGLYNEQFFGPGTRLTVL.